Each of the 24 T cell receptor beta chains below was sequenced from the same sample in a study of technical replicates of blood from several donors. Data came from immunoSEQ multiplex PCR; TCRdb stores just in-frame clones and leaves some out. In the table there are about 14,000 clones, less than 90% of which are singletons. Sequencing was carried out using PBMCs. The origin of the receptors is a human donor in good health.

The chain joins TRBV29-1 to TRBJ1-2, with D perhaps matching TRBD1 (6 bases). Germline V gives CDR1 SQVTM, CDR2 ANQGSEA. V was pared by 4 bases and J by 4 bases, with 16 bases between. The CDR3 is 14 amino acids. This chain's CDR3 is CSVGAAGEGYGYTF. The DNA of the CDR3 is TGCAGCGTTGGGGCGGCAGGGGAGGGCTATGGCTACACCTTC. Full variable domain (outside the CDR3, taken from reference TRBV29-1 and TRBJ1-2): SAVISQKPSRDICQRGTSLTIQCQVDSQVTMMFWYRQQPGQSLTLIATANQGSEATYESGFVIDKFPISRPNLTFSTLTVSNMSPEDSSIYLCSVGAAGEGYGYTFGSGTRLTVV.

CDR3 nucleotides: TGTGCCAGCAGTTGGGACTTAGGAGAGACCCAGTACTTC. It codes for CASSWDLGETQYF. The chain is built from TRBV5-4 and TRBJ2-5; maybe TRBD2 (6 bases). The CDR3 spans 13 residues. The germline gives CDR1 SGHNT, CDR2 YYREEE (reference sequence). V lost 5 bases, J lost 4 bases, and 12 bases lay in between.

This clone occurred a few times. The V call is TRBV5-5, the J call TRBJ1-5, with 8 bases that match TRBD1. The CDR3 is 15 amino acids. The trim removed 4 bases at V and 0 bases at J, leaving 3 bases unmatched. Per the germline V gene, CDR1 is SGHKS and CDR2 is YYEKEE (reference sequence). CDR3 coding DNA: TGTGCCAGCAGCCTGACAGGGGATAGCAATCAGCCCCAGCATTTT. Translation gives CASSLTGDSNQPQHF.

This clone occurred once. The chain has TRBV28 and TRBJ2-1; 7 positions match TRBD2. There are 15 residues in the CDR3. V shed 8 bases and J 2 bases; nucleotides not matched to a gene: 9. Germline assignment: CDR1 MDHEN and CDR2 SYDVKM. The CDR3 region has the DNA TGTGCCAGCTTGCCTAGCGGAAGAACCTACAATGAGCAGTTCTTC. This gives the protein CASLPSGRTYNEQFF.

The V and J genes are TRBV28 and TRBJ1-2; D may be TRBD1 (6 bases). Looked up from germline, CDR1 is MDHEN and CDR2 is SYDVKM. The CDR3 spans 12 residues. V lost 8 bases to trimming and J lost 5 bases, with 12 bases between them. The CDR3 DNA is TGTGCCAGCGCGGAGGGGGGGTATGGCTACACCTTC. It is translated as CASAEGGYGYTF.

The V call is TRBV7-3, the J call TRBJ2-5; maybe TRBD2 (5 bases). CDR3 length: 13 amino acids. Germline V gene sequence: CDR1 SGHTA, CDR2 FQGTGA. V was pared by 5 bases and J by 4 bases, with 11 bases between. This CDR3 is CASSEWTGETQYF. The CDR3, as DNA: TGTGCCAGCAGCGAGTGGACTGGAGAGACCCAGTACTTC.

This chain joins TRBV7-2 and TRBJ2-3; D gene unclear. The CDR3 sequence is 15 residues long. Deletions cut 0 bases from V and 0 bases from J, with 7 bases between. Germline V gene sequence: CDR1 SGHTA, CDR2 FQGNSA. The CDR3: CASSLALLSTDTQYF. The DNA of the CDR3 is TGTGCCAGCAGCTTAGCGCTACTGAGCACAGATACGCAGTATTTT. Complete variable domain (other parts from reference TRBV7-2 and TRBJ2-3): GAGVSQSPSNKVTEKGKDVELRCDPISGHTALYWYRQSLGQGLEFLIYFQGNSAPDKSGLPSDRFSAERTGGSVSTLTIQRTQQEDSAVYLCASSLALLSTDTQYFGPGTRLTVL.

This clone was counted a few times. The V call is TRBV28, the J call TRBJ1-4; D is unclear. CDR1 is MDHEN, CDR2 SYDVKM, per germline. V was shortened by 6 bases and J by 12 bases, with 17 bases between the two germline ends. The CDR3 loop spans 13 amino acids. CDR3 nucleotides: TGTGCCAGCAGCCCCCATCCGGGTGTGGAACTGTTTTTT. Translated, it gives CASSPHPGVELFF.

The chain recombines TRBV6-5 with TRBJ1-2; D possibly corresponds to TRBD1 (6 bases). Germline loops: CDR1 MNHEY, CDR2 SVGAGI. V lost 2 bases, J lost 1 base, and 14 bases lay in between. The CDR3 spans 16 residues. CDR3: CASSYQAGVNNYGYTF. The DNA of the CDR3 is TGTGCCAGCAGTTACCAGGCAGGGGTCAATAACTATGGCTACACCTTC.

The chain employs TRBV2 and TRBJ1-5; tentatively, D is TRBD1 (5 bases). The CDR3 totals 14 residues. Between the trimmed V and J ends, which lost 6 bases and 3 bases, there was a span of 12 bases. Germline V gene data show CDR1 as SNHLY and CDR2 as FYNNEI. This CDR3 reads CASREQAPNQPQHF. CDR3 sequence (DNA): TGTGCCAGCAGGGAACAGGCCCCCAATCAGCCCCAGCATTTT.

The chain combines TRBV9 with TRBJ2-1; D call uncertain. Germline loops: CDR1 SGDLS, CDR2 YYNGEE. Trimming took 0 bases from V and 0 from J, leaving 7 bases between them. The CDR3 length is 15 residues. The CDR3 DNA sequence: TGTGCCAGCAGCGTAGACGAGAGCTCCTACAATGAGCAGTTCTTC. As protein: CASSVDESSYNEQFF.

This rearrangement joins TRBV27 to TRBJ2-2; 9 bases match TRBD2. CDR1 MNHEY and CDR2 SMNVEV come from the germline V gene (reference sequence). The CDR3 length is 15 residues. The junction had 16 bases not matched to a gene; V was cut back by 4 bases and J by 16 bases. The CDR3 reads CASSSNSQQREDRFF. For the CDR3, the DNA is TGTGCCAGCAGTTCCAACTCACAGCAGCGGGAGGACCGGTTTTTT.

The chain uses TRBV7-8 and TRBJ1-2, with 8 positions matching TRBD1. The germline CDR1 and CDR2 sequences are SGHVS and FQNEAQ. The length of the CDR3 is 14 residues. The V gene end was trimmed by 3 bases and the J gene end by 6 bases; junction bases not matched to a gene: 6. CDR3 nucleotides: TGTGCCAGCAGCTTCGGGCAGGGGGCGAATGGCTACACCTTC. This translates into CASSFGQGANGYTF. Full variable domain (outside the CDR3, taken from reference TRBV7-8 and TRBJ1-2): GAGVSQSPRYKVAKRGQDVALRCDPISGHVSLFWYQQALGQGPEFLTYFQNEAQLDKSGLPSDRFFAERPEGSVSTLKIQRTQQEDSAVYLCASSFGQGANGYTFGSGTRLTVV.

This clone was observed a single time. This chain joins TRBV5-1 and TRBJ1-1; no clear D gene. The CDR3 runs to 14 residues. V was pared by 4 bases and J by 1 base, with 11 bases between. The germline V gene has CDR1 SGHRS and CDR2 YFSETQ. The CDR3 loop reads CASSPYNGNTEAFF. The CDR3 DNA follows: TGCGCCAGCAGCCCCTATAATGGGAACACTGAAGCTTTCTTT.

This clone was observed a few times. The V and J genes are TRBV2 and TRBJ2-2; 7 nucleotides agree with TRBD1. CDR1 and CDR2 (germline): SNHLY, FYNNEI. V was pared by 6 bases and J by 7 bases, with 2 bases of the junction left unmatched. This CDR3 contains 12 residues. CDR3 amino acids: CASRRGLGELFF. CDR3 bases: TGTGCCAGCAGGAGGGGGCTCGGGGAGCTGTTTTTT. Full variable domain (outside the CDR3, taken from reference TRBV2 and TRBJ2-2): EPEVTQTPSHQVTQMGQEVILRCVPISNHLYFYWYRQILGQKVEFLVSFYNNEISEKSEIFDDQFSVERPDGSNFTLKIRSTKLEDSAMYFCASRRGLGELFFGEGSRLTVL.

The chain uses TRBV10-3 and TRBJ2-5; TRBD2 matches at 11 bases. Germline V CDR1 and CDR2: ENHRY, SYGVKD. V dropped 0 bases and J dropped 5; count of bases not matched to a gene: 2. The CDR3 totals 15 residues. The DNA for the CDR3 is TGTGCCATCAGTGAGTCGAGGACTAGCGGGGAGACCCAGTACTTC. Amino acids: CAISESRTSGETQYF.

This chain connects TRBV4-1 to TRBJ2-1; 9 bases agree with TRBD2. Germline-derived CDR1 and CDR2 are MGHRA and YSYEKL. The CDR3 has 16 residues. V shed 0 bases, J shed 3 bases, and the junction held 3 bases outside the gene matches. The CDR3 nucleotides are TGCGCCAGCAGCCAAGAGCGGGAGGGCCACTACAATGAGCAGTTCTTC. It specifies CASSQEREGHYNEQFF.

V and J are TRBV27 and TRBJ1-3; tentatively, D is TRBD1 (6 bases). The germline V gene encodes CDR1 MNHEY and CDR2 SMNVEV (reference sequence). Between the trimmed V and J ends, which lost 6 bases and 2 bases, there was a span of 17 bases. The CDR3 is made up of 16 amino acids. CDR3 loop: CASSLRAGGPGNTIYF. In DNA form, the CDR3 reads TGTGCCAGCAGCCTCAGAGCGGGGGGCCCTGGAAACACCATATATTTT.

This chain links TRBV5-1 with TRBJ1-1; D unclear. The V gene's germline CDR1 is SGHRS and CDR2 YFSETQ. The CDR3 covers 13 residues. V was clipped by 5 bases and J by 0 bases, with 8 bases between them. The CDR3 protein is CASSHSMNTEAFF. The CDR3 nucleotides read TGCGCCAGCAGTCACAGCATGAACACTGAAGCTTTCTTT.

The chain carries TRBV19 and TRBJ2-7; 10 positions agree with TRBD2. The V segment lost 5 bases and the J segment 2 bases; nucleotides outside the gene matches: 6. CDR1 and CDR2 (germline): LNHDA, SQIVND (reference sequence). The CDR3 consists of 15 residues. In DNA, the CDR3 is TGTGCCAGTAGTGAACTAGCGGGATTCCCCTACGAGCAGTACTTC. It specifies CASSELAGFPYEQYF. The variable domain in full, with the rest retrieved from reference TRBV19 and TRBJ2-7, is DGGITQSPKYLFRKEGQNVTLSCEQNLNHDAMYWYRQDPGQGLRLIYYSQIVNDFQKGDIAEGYSVSREKKESFPLTVTSAQKNPTAFYLCASSELAGFPYEQYFGPGTRLTVT.

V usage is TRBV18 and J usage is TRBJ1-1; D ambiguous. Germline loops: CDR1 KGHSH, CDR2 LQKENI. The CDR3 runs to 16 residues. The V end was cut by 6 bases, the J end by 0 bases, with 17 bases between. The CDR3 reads CASSRLQRSMNTEAFF. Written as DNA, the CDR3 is TGTGCCAGCTCCCGACTACAGCGATCCATGAACACTGAAGCTTTCTTT.

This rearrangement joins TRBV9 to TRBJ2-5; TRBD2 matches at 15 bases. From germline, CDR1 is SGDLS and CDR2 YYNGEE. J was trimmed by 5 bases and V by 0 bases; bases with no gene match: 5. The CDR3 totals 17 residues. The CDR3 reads CASSVGGGLAGGETQYF. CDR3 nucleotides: TGTGCCAGCAGCGTAGGAGGAGGACTAGCGGGAGGGGAGACCCAGTACTTC.

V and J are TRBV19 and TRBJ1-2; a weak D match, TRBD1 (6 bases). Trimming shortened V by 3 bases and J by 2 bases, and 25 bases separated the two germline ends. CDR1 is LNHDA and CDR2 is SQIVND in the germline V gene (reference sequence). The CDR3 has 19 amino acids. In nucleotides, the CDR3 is TGTGCCAGTAGTATCCGAGACAGGTTCTACGCCGCGGAGAACTATGGCTACACCTTC. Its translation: CASSIRDRFYAAENYGYTF. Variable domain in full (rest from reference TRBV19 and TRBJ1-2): DGGITQSPKYLFRKEGQNVTLSCEQNLNHDAMYWYRQDPGQGLRLIYYSQIVNDFQKGDIAEGYSVSREKKESFPLTVTSAQKNPTAFYLCASSIRDRFYAAENYGYTFGSGTRLTVV.

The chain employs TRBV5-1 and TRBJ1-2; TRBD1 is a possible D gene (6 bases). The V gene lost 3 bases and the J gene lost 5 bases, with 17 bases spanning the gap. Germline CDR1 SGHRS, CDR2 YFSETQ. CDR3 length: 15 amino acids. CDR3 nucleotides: TGCGCCAGCAGCTGGGGGCCGGGGAAAGAATATGGCTACACCTTC. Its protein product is CASSWGPGKEYGYTF.